This T cell receptor beta chain comes out of a study of shared clonotypes between healthy human individuals. Study observations and caveats: Naive subsets generally had larger estimated richness than memory subsets. Represented diversity, genetic and exposure-history alike, was limited by few donors.

Germline V gene lookup returns CDR1 MNHNS and CDR2 SASEGT. Trimming removed 3 bases at V and 8 bases at J, with 10 bases between. This CDR3 has 12 residues. Points on this clone: What it recognizes is unknown.

Clones were sequenced by immunoSEQ multiplex PCR, and TCRdb holds only the in-frame ones, with some missing. Of 2 million to 3 million clones listed, 90% to 95% are singletons. V usage is TRBV6-1 and J usage is TRBJ1-2; D unresolved. The clonotype originates from a man between 18 and 29 years old in good health. Some clones in this sample may be carry-over from other donors' samples. Sequencing was carried out using naive CD4+ T cells from PBMCs. The subset was: CD45RA+ positively selected. This CDR3 is CASSEAEGGYTF. Written as DNA, the CDR3 is TGTGCCAGCAGTGAGGCAGAAGGCGGCTACACCTTC.